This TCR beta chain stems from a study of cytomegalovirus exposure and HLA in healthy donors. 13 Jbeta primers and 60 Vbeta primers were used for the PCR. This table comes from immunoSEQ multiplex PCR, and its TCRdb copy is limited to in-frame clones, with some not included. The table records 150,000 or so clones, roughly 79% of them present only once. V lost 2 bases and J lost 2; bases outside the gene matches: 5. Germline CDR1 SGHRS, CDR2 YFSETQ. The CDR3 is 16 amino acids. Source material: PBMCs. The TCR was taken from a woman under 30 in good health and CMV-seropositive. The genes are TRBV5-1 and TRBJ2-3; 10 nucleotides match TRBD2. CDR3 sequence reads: CASSFLAGAPTDTQYF. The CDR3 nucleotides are TGCGCCAGCAGCTTCCTAGCGGGGGCCCCCACAGATACGCAGTATTTT.